This entry features one TCR beta chain sequence. Which antigen it targets is not known. The cohort consisted of 600 or so healthy bone marrow donors. At the time of sampling, every cohort member was nominally healthy, though immune exposures that went unrecorded were likely present. The donor tested CMV seropositive, placing the donor among the 289 seropositive members of the cohort. A peripheral blood sample was provided by each donor, and peripheral blood mononuclear cells were used for TCR beta sequencing. Genomic DNA was extracted from the blood cell samples with the Qiagen DNeasy Blood Extraction Kit. These data are taken from a study of cytomegalovirus exposure and HLA in healthy donors (dated by TCRdb to between 2016 and 2019). A note on the overall study: An earlier analysis of approximately 600 of the donors reported approximately 290 Gb of sequence data and 100 million to 130 million unique TCR beta sequences from about 200 million T cells. An early release that covered more than 550 HLA-typed donors contained about 300 gigabases of sequencing data and around 85 million unique TCR sequences. The genetic ancestry cluster associated with self-reported Caucasian donors included 65% to 90% of the roughly 400 genotyped donors. The study was designed to test whether signatures of past pathogen exposure could be identified by cataloging public T cell receptors. Using immunosequencing, the study profiled T cell repertoires from fewer than 700 subjects and related those repertoires to cytomegalovirus serostatus. In addition to the first cohort of around 670 subjects, a separate validation cohort of under 150 different subjects was used. To predict cytomegalovirus infection status, the study combined high-throughput TCR immunosequencing, statistical association of individual TCRs with disease status, and machine learning. A later analysis re-examined previously published TCR beta repertoires from just over 650 donors and added high-resolution HLA genotyping to investigate patterns of TCR occurrence. The later analysis used no new phenotypic data to find candidate immune exposures, relying instead on TCR beta sequences and their occurrence across donors. In an earlier analysis of a few hundred of the donors, high-throughput TCR beta sequencing was used to judge whether each TCR beta V gene segment behaved as functional or pseudogenic. Donor age, sex, ethnicity and CMV serostatus were compiled alongside the repertoire data. In a later genetic analysis, genome-wide SNP genotypes for 398 of the 666 donors were used, and that subset was treated as a discovery cohort. All discovery cohort repertoires had been generated on a single sequencing platform. HLA typing covered class I and class II loci at four-digit resolution. The number of typed donors differed by locus: about 629-640 for A, B, C, DRB1 and DQB1; about 520 for DQA1; 606 for DPA1; and about 450 for DPB1. Because of strong linkage in the cohort, roughly five DR-DQ haplotypes were treated as single units for association and clustering. Among 398 genotyped donors of the cohort, an average of about 240,000 unique TCR beta nucleotide sequences were sequenced per donor, roughly 20% of them non-productive. Broader findings and caveats from the paper: Because counts were too low, roughly 17 rarely observed V segments, including chromosome 9 orphons, were left out of the earlier analysis of some 600 of the donors. In a later analysis, the rate of TCR association differed among HLA loci, with DRB1 alleles having the most associated TCRs and HLA-C alleles having the fewest. A later genetic analysis associated a missense DCLRE1C variant with V-gene and J-gene trimming of TCR beta chains, and an independent cohort replicated the association. Because HLA typing was missing for some donors at each locus, association tests included only the typed subset. Broadly in line with IMGT annotations, most TCR beta V segments showed up in productive rearrangements about 90% or about 30% of the time in an earlier analysis of some 590 of the donors. According to the authors, the approach could potentially be generalized to other disease states and immunological phenotypes. Compared with the approximately 720-donor mean, donors in an Asian-associated ancestry cluster had fewer N-insertions in productive TCRs, according to a later genetic analysis. Most CMV-associated TCR beta chains appeared to be HLA-restricted in a later analysis, and the HLA associations seemed to be driven largely by CMV exposure. The sequencing pipeline was judged likely to have produced a cluster of highly shared sequence variants as a technical artifact. In this cohort, only TCR beta chains were sequenced, and detectable features were limited by the absence of alpha or paired-chain data. A later analysis associated some 17,000 TCR beta sequences with specific HLA alleles at a false discovery rate of 0.05. The only immune exposure information available for the cohort was CMV serostatus. Sequencing depth was assumed to be roughly uniform across donors in the presence/absence analyses, though that assumption may not hold. The classifier was reported to diagnose cytomegalovirus status with high specificity and sensitivity in both the original and validation cohorts. Three of the identified cytomegalovirus-associated TCR beta chains were confirmed in vitro to be specific for cytomegalovirus antigens. A total of 150 or so TCR beta chains were listed by the study as associated with cytomegalovirus. A further reported finding was that TCR beta sequences accurately predicted the HLA-A and HLA-B alleles for most subjects in the first cohort. Strong co-occurrence of HLA alleles, especially DR and DQ, made assigning TCR associations to individual alleles difficult. A later analysis reported that several top co-occurrence clusters appeared linked to parvovirus B19, influenza, CMV and Epstein-Barr virus. A later analysis found that HLA-associated TCR beta chains were more clonally expanded and had lower generation probabilities than equally common non-associated chains. While some public TCRs were present in many individuals, most TCR sequences turned up only very rarely across donors. Linkage disequilibrium might explain the correlated functional status among segregating V segments, but an unknown experimental factor could not be ruled out.

The receptor library was made with the immunoSEQ multiplex PCR assay. For the multiplex PCR, a mixture combining 60 forward primers for TCR Vbeta segments and 13 reverse primers for TCR Jbeta segments was used. A multiplex PCR assay on genomic DNA amplified the CDR3 region of rearranged TCR beta genes. On the Illumina HiSeq System, the amplified TCR beta libraries were sequenced as 87-base-pair reads. In the paper's pipeline: A later analysis tallied 80 million to 95 million unique TCR beta chains across the 660 or so repertoires, and some 10 million of those chains were shared by two or more donors. To remove PCR and sequencing errors, raw reads were error-corrected and collapsed into unique sequences using a nearest-neighbor algorithm that merged closely related sequences. To assign V, D and J gene segments, CDR3 sequences were aligned to IMGT reference sequences. For a sequence to be retained, a match of at least six nucleotides was required to both a V gene segment and a J gene segment. Rearrangements were called productive when the CDR3 lacked stop codons and stayed in frame with V and J; all others were non-productive. Following IMGT convention, CDR3 was defined as the stretch from the second conserved V-encoded cysteine up to the conserved J-encoded phenylalanine. The earlier analysis of around 640 of the donors excluded sequences that lacked an unambiguous match to a single V gene segment. An earlier analysis of some 610 of the donors called V segments functional above 56.7% productive rearrangements and segregating when the between-donor standard deviation exceeded 5%. A statistical classification framework was built to diagnose cytomegalovirus status from the catalog of TCR beta chain sequences. In a later analysis, TCR nucleotide sequences were compared against IMGT/GENE-DB human TR gene sequences so that V and J genes could be assigned. In a later analysis, CDR3 sequences and most-parsimonious VDJ recombination scenarios were assigned using the TCRdist pipeline. In a later analysis, every TCR beta chain was defined by the combination of its CDR3 amino acid sequence and its V-gene family, and reads without a unique V-gene family were dropped. As a way to deal with suspected cross-contamination and a sequencing artifact, a later analysis dropped 450 to 700 nucleotide sequences that were highly shared and had low generation probability. In a later analysis, a clonal expansion index for each public chain was calculated from normalized within-repertoire ranks of inferred template counts. Generation probabilities in a later analysis came from a VDJ recombination model fitted to out-of-frame rearrangements, and those results were checked against IGoR. A later analysis scored TCR-TCR, TCR-HLA and TCR-CMV co-occurrence with hypergeometric tests, applying a repertoire-size bias correction to TCR pairs. To estimate false discovery rates, a later analysis permuted the HLA or CMV assignments 20 times. In a later analysis, co-occurring TCRs were grouped using DBSCAN, and TCRdist sequence similarity was added for clustering within HLA-allele-positive subsets. For co-occurrence clustering, repertoires with fewer than 30,000 or more than 120,000 public chains were excluded, along with four or five repertoires with anomalous nucleotide sharing. In TCRdb, the immuneACCESS table is reduced to in-frame sequences with V and J assigned. These tables do not hold every clone; where another copy was compared, an unresolved V gene accounts for under half, and the others remain unexplained. V, J and clone size derive from that table, while D and trimming were established from the DNA sequence. The table for this sample lists around 140,000 clones. The ten largest clones represent over 1.5% of the sample.

Sequencing was performed on PBMCs. The sequence derives from a woman between 40 and 55 years old in good health and CMV-seropositive.

The bases are TGTGCCACCAGCAGATTTACTAGCGGGCGGTACAATGAGCAGTTCTTC. This yields the protein CATSRFTSGRYNEQFF. The V and J genes are TRBV15 and TRBJ2-1, and 9 junctional nucleotides match TRBD2. Taken from the germline V gene (reference sequence), the CDR1 and CDR2 loops are LNHNV and YYDKDF. The CDR3 covers 16 residues, taking in both the cysteine and the phenylalanine. Only the CDR3 DNA stays, 48 bases, in frame from base 1. V trim: 2 bases; J trim: 4 bases; unmatched bases: 6.